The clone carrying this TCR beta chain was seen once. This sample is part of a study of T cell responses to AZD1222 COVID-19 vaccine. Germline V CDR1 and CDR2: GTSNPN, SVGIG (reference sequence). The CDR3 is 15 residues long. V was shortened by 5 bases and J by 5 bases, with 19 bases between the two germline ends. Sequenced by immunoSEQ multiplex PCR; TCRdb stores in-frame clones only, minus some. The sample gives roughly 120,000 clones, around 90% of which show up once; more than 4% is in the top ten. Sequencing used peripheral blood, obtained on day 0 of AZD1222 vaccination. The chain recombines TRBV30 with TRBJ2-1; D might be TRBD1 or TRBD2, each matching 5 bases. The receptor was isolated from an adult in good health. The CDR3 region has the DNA TGTGCCTGGGGGGCCCCTAGCTCGGGACACAATGAGCAGTTCTTC. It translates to CAWGAPSSGHNEQFF. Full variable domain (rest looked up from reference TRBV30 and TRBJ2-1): SQTIHQWPATLVQPVGSPLSLECTVEGTSNPNLYWYRQAAGRGLQLLFYSVGIGQISSEVPQNLSASRPQDRQFILSSKKLLLSDSGFYLCAWGAPSSGHNEQFFGPGTRLTVL.